The source of this T cell receptor beta chain is a study of blood T cell repertoires in COVID-19. Study at large: COVID-19 samples collected from the United States, Italy and Spain covered acute and convalescent phases. In each case, the material was cDNA or gDNA derived from T cells, B-cell-depleted T cells, or PBMCs.

This clone appeared once. In germline, CDR1 is MDHEN, CDR2 SYDVKM. This CDR3 has 13 amino acids. V gave up 6 bases and J gave up 7 bases, with 16 bases separating them. Study processing details: How many nucleated cells were present was estimated from reference gene primer amplification. Measured with immunoSEQ multiplex PCR; TCRdb has only the in-frame clones, and not every one. That table is the source of V, J and clone size, and D and trimming were worked out from the DNA. The table lists some 200,000 clones, about 80% of them singletons, with roughly 3% in the top ten. The chain carries TRBV28 and TRBJ2-7; D is perhaps TRBD2 (5 bases). The material sequenced was peripheral blood. The receptor was isolated from a human donor with acute or convalescent COVID-19. The donor label of this sample is uncertain. The CDR3 sequence is CASRKTWSGEQYF. CDR3 bases: TGTGCCAGCAGAAAAACATGGAGCGGTGAGCAGTACTTC.